The 15 T cell receptor beta chains given below trace back to one sample, sequenced in a study of T-cell memory formation after mild COVID-19. TCRdb re-analysed the 5' RACE reads in MiXCR, keeping a single row per CDR3 protein. The sample yields 350,000 to 550,000 distinct CDR3 sequences, around 17% seen once. The sample taken for sequencing was PBMCs or a T cell subset sorted from them (not recorded which). The receptors here all came from a young man who had mild COVID-19 (a few samples of this study predate the infection). Cell type and time point are not known.

This clonotype was detected a few times. The rearrangement links TRBV18 to TRBJ2-1; 9 positions agree with TRBD2. V dropped 1 base and J dropped 6; count of bases not matched to a gene: 7. This CDR3 contains 16 residues. Germline CDR1 and CDR2: KGHSH and LQKENI. Written as DNA, the CDR3 is TGTGCCAGCTCACCACGACGGCGGGGGGGCATCAATGAGCAGTTCTTC. Amino acids: CASSPRRRGGINEQFF.

A few counts support this clonotype. This chain joins TRBV5-1 and TRBJ1-2; 8 bases match TRBD1. CDR1 is SGHRS and CDR2 is YFSETQ in the germline V gene. There are 14 residues in the CDR3. Trimming took 2 bases from V and 4 from J; bases not matched to a gene: 4. As DNA, the CDR3 is TGCGCCAGCAGCTTTTCTCAGGGGGCCTATGGCTACACCTTC. Its protein product is CASSFSQGAYGYTF. Drawing the rest from reference TRBV5-1 and TRBJ1-2, the complete variable domain is KAGVTQTPRYLIKTRGQQVTLSCSPISGHRSVSWYQQTPGQGLQFLFEYFSETQRNKGNFPGRFSGRQFSNSRSEMNVSTLELGDSALYLCASSFSQGAYGYTFGSGTRLTVV.

The chain employs TRBV2 and TRBJ2-1; D gene unclear. V was trimmed by 6 bases and J by 7 bases, leaving 10 bases between them. Germline loops: CDR1 SNHLY, CDR2 FYNNEI. This CDR3 has 12 amino acids. The CDR3, as DNA: TGTGCCAGCAGGGGCATAGAAAATGAGCAGTTCTTC. It specifies CASRGIENEQFF.

The V call is TRBV24-1, the J call TRBJ2-3; TRBD2 agrees at 7 bases. Trimming cost V 2 bases and J 6 bases; bases outside gene matches: 7. CDR1 and CDR2 (germline): KGHDR, SFDVKD. The CDR3 contains 15 residues. CDR3 nucleotides: TGTGCCACCAGTGATTCCCAGACTAGCTTGGATACGCAGTATTTT. This sequence encodes CATSDSQTSLDTQYF.

This clonotype was seen more than once but under ten times. The V and J genes are TRBV4-3 and TRBJ2-1, with 11 bases matching TRBD1. V was clipped by 2 bases and J by 3 bases; unmatched bases: 3. Looked up from germline, CDR1 is LGHNA and CDR2 is YSLEER. This CDR3 comprises 16 residues. The CDR3 sequence is CASSQPGTGGYNEQFF. The CDR3 coding sequence is TGCGCCAGCAGCCAACCCGGGACAGGGGGCTACAATGAGCAGTTCTTC.

This clonotype turned up a few times. At one end the junction does not follow the germline gene, possibly because of a read error. The J gene is TRBJ2-4, the V gene TRBV11-2; D unresolved. This CDR3 comprises 13 residues. CDR1 and CDR2 (germline): SGHAT, FQNNGV. CDR3 in amino acids: CASSLANPPHLIF. DNA for the CDR3: TGTGCCAGCAGCTTAGCAAATCCCCCACATCTTATCTTC.

In this sample, this clonotype turned up once. The chain combines TRBV4-2 with TRBJ1-5; D ambiguous. CDR3 length equals 15 residues. V lost 5 bases, J lost 2 bases, and 13 bases lay in between. Germline CDR1 reads LGHNA; CDR2 reads YNFKEQ. CDR3 sequence: CASSVQARGNQPQHF. The CDR3 bases are TGTGCCAGCAGCGTCCAGGCGAGGGGCAATCAGCCCCAGCATTTT.

This chain uses TRBV4-1 with TRBJ1-6; no clear D gene. V shed 2 bases and J shed 0 bases, with 8 bases lying between them. Germline loops: CDR1 MGHRA, CDR2 YSYEKL. The CDR3 runs 16 residues. As DNA, the CDR3 is TGCGCCAGCAGCCAACGATTGGGCTCCTATAATTCACCCCTCCACTTT. Translated, it gives CASSQRLGSYNSPLHF.

This clonotype has only a few counts. This sequence joins TRBV5-1 and TRBJ1-1, with TRBD1 matching over 8 bases. The CDR3 is 14 amino acids. Germline CDR1 and CDR2: SGHRS and YFSETQ. V shed 0 bases and J 6 bases; nucleotides not matched to a gene: 4. CDR3: CASSLGTGFSEAFF. Written as DNA, the CDR3 is TGCGCCAGCAGCTTGGGGACAGGGTTTTCTGAAGCTTTCTTT. Using reference TRBV5-1 and TRBJ1-1 for the parts outside the CDR3, the full variable domain is KAGVTQTPRYLIKTRGQQVTLSCSPISGHRSVSWYQQTPGQGLQFLFEYFSETQRNKGNFPGRFSGRQFSNSRSEMNVSTLELGDSALYLCASSLGTGFSEAFFGQGTRLTVV.

This clonotype was seen only a few times. The genes are TRBV20-1 and TRBJ2-7, with 7 bases fitting TRBD2. Germline values: CDR1 DFQATT, CDR2 SNEGSKA (reference sequence). The V segment lost 6 bases and the J segment 0 bases; nucleotides outside the gene matches: 11. The CDR3 runs 15 residues. The chain's CDR3 is CSAQGRRGGSYEQYF. In DNA form, the CDR3 reads TGCAGTGCCCAAGGGAGGCGCGGGGGCTCCTACGAGCAGTACTTC.

The chain combines TRBV21-1 with TRBJ2-6; TRBD1, the table's D call, was not compared with the DNA. TRBV21-1 is a known pseudogene. This CDR3 comprises 20 residues. The CDR3 is CASSKETGSGGNSGANVLTF. CDR3 nucleotide sequence: TGTGCCAGCAGCAAGGAGACCGGGAGCGGGGGCAACTCTGGGGCCAACGTCCTGACTTTC.

The chain links TRBV30 to TRBJ1-2; D unresolved. Trimming shortened V by 5 bases and J by 8 bases, and 21 bases separated the two germline ends. Germline V gene sequence: CDR1 GTSNPN, CDR2 SVGIG (reference sequence). The CDR3 runs to 14 residues. Here the CDR3 reads CAWVRNQVGIGYTF. The CDR3, as DNA: TGTGCCTGGGTGAGGAATCAAGTGGGTATAGGCTACACCTTC.

The rearrangement joins TRBV7-3 to TRBJ2-1; D is possibly TRBD2 (10 bases). This CDR3 region has 17 residues. CDR1 and CDR2 (germline): SGHTA, FQGTGA. The germline V and J ends were trimmed by 4 bases and 2 bases, with 18 bases remaining between them. The chain's CDR3 is CASSSGTGTSAYNEQFF. The CDR3 bases are TGTGCCAGCAGCTCAGGGACAGGGACTAGCGCCTACAATGAGCAGTTCTTC.

In this sample, this clonotype turned up once. V is TRBV2 and J is TRBJ2-7; D is possibly TRBD1 (5 bases). The CDR3 spans 14 residues. Germline lookup yields CDR1 SNHLY and CDR2 FYNNEI. Trimming removed 2 bases at V and 6 bases at J, with 14 bases between. CDR3 coding DNA: TGTGCCAGCAGTGAATCGACAGCCCCAGGCGAGCAGTACGTC. It yields the protein CASSESTAPGEQYV.

Many counts were recorded for this clonotype. This chain connects TRBV12-3 or TRBV12-4 to TRBJ2-5, with TRBD1 matching 7 bases. The trim removed 6 bases at V and 2 bases at J, leaving 6 bases unmatched. This CDR3 comprises 14 residues. The DNA of the CDR3 is TGTGCCAGCAGCCGGGACAGTCCGCAAGAGACCCAGTACTTC. Its protein is CASSRDSPQETQYF.